The 9 T cell receptor beta chains below were found in one sample sequenced in a study of shared clonotypes between healthy human individuals. Data came from immunoSEQ multiplex PCR; TCRdb stores just in-frame clones and leaves some out. The data contain more than 550,000 clones, around 91% of them singletons. Sequences were obtained from memory CD8+ T cells from PBMCs. Indicated subset: CD45RO+ cells pooled with CCR7-negative TemRA cells. The receptors here all came from a young man in good health. Some clones in this sample may be carry-over from other donors' samples.

The chain couples TRBV7-4 to TRBJ1-1, with D unresolved. Trimming took off 6 bases at V and 0 bases at J, with 8 bases between the two ends. The CDR3 is 13 residues long. Per germline, CDR1 SGHVT and CDR2 SQSDAQ. The CDR3 here is CASSIHVNTEAFF. For the CDR3, the DNA is TGTGCCAGCAGTATTCACGTGAACACTGAAGCTTTCTTT.

The chain joins TRBV7-6 to TRBJ2-5, with D perhaps given as TRBD1 or TRBD2 (5 bases each). The CDR3 loop spans 16 amino acids. V lost 5 bases and J lost 5, with 21 bases in between. CDR1 is SGHVS, CDR2 FNYEAQ, per germline. CDR3 sequence: CASSLIAERGSETQYF. In nucleotides, the CDR3 is TGTGCCAGCAGCCTTATTGCGGAGAGGGGTTCGGAGACCCAGTACTTC. The variable domain in full, completed from reference TRBV7-6 and TRBJ2-5, reads GAGVSQSPRYKVTKRGQDVALRCDPISGHVSLYWYRQALGQGPEFLTYFNYEAQQDKSGLPNDRFSAERPEGSISTLTIQRTEQRDSAMYRCASSLIAERGSETQYFGPGTRLLVL.

The gene calls are TRBV4-2 and TRBJ2-2; TRBD2 matches at 12 bases. The V segment lost 2 bases and the J segment 4 bases; nucleotides outside the gene matches: 5. Germline CDR1 reads LGHNA; CDR2 reads YNFKEQ. This CDR3 comprises 17 residues. The CDR3 DNA reads as TGTGCCAGCAGCCAAACCCCTAGCGGGAGGGGCACCGGGGAGCTGTTTTTT. Translation: CASSQTPSGRGTGELFF.

V and J are TRBV28 and TRBJ1-5, with 9 bases lining up with TRBD1. V shed 6 bases, J shed 0 bases, and the junction held 9 bases outside the gene matches. Per germline, CDR1 MDHEN and CDR2 SYDVKM. The CDR3 spans 17 residues. CDR3 sequence reads: CASRVGQGGYSNQPQHF. The CDR3, as DNA: TGTGCCAGCAGGGTGGGACAGGGTGGTTATAGCAATCAGCCCCAGCATTTT.

V usage is TRBV27 and J usage is TRBJ1-5; TRBD1 aligns across 9 bases. Germline V gene lookup returns CDR1 MNHEY and CDR2 SMNVEV (reference sequence). Unmatched junction bases numbered 4, after V lost 6 bases and J lost 7 bases. This CDR3 comprises 13 residues. Here the CDR3 reads CASSRTGEQPQHF. The CDR3, as DNA: TGTGCCAGCAGCCGGACAGGGGAACAGCCCCAGCATTTT.

V and J are TRBV15 and TRBJ1-1; D remains ambiguous. V was cut by 1 base and J by 7 bases, with 13 bases left in between. The CDR3 extends over 14 amino acids. Looked up from germline, CDR1 is LNHNV and CDR2 is YYDKDF (reference sequence). The CDR3 sequence: CATSRVEGEIEAFF. The CDR3 coding sequence is TGTGCCACCAGCAGAGTAGAGGGAGAGATTGAAGCTTTCTTT.

This clone was observed a single time. The chain is built from TRBV2 and TRBJ2-6, with 9 bases that match TRBD1. Germline trimming cut 6 bases from V and 2 bases from J; bases unmatched to any gene: 11. Germline V gene sequence: CDR1 SNHLY, CDR2 FYNNEI. The CDR3 has 18 amino acids. Here the CDR3 DNA reads TGTGCCAGCAGCCTCGGACAGGGGTTTAACCCTGGGGCCAACGTCCTGACTTTC. Residues: CASSLGQGFNPGANVLTF.

The chain joins TRBV30 to TRBJ1-4, with TRBD1 as a possible D gene (6 bases). Per the germline V gene, CDR1 is GTSNPN and CDR2 is SVGIG (reference sequence). V was shortened by 8 bases and J by 4 bases, with 17 bases between the two germline ends. The CDR3 runs to 14 residues. Here the CDR3 reads CAGLLTGGNEKLFF. The CDR3 DNA sequence: TGTGCCGGACTCCTGACAGGAGGTAATGAAAAACTGTTTTTT. Based on the CDR3 plus reference TRBV30 and TRBJ1-4, the full variable domain is SQTIHQWPATLVQPVGSPLSLECTVEGTSNPNLYWYRQAAGRGLQLLFYSVGIGQISSEVPQNLSASRPQDRQFILSSKKLLLSDSGFYLCAGLLTGGNEKLFFGSGTQLSVL.

This clone was observed once. The chain uses TRBV10-3 and TRBJ1-3; possibly TRBD1 for D (5 bases). This CDR3 has 15 amino acids. Deletions cut 6 bases from V and 3 bases from J, with 15 bases between. From germline, CDR1 is ENHRY and CDR2 SYGVKD. In DNA form, the CDR3 reads TGTGCCATCAGCCAGAGAGGCAGGGATGGAAACACCATATATTTT. It specifies CAISQRGRDGNTIYF.